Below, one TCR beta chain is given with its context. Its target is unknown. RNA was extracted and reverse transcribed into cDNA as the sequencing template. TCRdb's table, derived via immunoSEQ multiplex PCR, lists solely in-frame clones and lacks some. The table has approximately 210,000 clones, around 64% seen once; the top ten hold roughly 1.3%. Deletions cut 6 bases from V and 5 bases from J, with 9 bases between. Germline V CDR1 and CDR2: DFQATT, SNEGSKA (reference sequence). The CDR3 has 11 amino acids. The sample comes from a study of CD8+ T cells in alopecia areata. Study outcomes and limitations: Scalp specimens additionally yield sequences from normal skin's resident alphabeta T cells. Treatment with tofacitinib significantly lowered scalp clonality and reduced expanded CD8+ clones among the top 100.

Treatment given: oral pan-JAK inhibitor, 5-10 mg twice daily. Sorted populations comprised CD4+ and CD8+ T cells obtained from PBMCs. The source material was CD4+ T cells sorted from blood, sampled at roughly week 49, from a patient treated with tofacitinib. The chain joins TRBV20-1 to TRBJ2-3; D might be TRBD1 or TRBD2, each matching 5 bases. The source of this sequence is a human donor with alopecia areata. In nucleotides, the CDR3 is TGCAGTGCAAAGGGACGAGATACGCAGTATTTT. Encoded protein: CSAKGRDTQYF.